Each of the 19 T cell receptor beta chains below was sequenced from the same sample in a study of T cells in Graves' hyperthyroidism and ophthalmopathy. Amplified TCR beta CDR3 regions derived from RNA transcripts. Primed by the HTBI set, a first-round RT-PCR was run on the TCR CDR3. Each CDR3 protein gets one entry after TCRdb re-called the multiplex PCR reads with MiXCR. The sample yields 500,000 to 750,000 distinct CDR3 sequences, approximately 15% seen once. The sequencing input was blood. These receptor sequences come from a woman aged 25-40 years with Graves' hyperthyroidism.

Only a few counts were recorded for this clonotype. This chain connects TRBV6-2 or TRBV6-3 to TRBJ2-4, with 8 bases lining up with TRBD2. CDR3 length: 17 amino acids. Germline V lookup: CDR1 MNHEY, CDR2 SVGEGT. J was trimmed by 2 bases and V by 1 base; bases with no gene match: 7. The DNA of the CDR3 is TGTGCCAGCAGTTACTACCAGCGGGAGCGGACCAAAAACATTCAGTACTTC. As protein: CASSYYQRERTKNIQYF.

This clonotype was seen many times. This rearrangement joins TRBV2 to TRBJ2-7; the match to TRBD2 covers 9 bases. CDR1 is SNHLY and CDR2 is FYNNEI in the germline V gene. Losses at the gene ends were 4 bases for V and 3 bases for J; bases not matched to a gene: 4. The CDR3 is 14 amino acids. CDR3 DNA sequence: TGTGCCAGCAGTGGTAGTAGCGGGGGCTACGAGCAGTACTTC. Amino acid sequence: CASSGSSGGYEQYF.

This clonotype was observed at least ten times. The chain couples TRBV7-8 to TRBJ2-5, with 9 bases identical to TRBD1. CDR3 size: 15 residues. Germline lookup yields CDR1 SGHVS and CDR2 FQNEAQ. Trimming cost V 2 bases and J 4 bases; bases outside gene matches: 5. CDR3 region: CASSLRDRAVETQYF. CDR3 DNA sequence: TGTGCCAGCAGCTTAAGGGACAGGGCGGTAGAGACCCAGTACTTC.

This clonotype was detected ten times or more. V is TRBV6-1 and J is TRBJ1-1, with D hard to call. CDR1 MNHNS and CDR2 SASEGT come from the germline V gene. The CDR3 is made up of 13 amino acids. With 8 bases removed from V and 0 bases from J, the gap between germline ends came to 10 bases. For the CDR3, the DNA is TGTGCCAGCGGTAGGGAGTTGAACACTGAAGCTTTCTTT. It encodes CASGRELNTEAFF.

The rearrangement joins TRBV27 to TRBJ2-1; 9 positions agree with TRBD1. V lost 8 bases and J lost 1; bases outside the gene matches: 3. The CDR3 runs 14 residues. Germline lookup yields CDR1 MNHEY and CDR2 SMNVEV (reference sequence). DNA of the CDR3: TGTGCCAGCCAAGGGACAGGGTCCTACAATGAGCAGTTCTTC. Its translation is CASQGTGSYNEQFF.

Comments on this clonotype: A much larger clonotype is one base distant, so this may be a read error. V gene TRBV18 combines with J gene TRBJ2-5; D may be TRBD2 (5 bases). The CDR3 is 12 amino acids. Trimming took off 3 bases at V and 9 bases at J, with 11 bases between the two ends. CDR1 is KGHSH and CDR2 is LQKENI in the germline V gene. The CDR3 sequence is CASSPGEKAQYF. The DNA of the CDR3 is TGTGCCAGCTCACCGGGAGAAAAGGCCCAGTACTTC.

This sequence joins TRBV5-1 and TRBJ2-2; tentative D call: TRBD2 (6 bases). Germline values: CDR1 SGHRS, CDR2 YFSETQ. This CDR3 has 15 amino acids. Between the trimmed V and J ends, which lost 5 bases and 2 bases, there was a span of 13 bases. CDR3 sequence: CASSPGVFNTGELFF. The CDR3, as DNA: TGCGCCAGCAGTCCGGGAGTATTTAACACCGGGGAGCTGTTTTTT.

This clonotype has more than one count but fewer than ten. CDR3 coding DNA: TGTGCCAGCTATTTCCAGGGCGATTTACGGAATCAGCCCCAGCATTTT. This sequence encodes CASYFQGDLRNQPQHF. The V and J genes are TRBV13 and TRBJ1-5; D possibly corresponds to TRBD1 (5 bases). V lost 8 bases to trimming and J lost 4 bases, with 21 bases between them. From germline, CDR1 is PRHDT and CDR2 FYEKMQ (reference sequence). CDR3 length equals 16 residues. Combining the CDR3 with reference TRBV13 and TRBJ1-5 gives the whole variable domain AAGVIQSPRHLIKEKRETATLKCYPIPRHDTVYWYQQGPGQDPQFLISFYEKMQSDKGSIPDRFSAQQFSDYHSELNMSSLELGDSALYFCASYFQGDLRNQPQHFGDGTRLSIL.

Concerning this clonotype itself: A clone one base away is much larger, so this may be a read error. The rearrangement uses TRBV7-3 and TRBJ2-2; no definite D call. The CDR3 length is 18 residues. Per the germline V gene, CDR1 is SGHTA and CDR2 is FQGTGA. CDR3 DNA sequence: TGTGCCAGCAGCCTAACCTCCCTGGCGGAAGGGTGGACCGGGGAGCTGTTTTTT. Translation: CASSLTSLAEGWTGELFF.

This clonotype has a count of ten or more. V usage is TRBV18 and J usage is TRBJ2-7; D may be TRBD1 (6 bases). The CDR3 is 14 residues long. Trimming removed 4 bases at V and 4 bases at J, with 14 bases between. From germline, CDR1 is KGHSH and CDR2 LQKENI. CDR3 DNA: TGTGCCAGCTCACGCGCGCGGACAGATTACGAGCAGTACTTC. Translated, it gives CASSRARTDYEQYF.

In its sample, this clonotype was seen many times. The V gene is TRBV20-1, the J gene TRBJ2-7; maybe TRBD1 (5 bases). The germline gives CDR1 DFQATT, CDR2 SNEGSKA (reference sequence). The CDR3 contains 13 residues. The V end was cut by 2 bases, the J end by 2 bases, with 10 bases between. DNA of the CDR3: TGCAGTGCTAGACAGGGAATAGCCTACGAGCAGTACTTC. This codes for CSARQGIAYEQYF.

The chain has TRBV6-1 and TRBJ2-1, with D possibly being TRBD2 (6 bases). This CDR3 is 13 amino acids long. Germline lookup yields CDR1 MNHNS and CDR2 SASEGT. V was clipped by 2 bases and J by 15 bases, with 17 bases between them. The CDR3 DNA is TGTGCCAGCAGTGAATCGTTGAACGGGAGTCGGTTCTTC. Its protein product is CASSESLNGSRFF.

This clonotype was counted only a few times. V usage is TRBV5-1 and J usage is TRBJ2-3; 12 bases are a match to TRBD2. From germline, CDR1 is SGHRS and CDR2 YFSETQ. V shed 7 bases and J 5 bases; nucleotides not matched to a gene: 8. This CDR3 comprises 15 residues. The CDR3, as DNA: TGCGCCAGCGGCGAACTAGCGGGAGGAGGAGATACGCAGTATTTT. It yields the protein CASGELAGGGDTQYF.

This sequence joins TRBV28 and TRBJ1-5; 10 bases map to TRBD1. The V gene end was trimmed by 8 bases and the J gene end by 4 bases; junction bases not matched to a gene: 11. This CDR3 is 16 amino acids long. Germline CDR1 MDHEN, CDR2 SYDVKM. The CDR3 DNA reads TGTGCCAGCCAGCTCCCTGGGACAGGGGAAAATCAGCCCCAGCATTTT. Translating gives CASQLPGTGENQPQHF.

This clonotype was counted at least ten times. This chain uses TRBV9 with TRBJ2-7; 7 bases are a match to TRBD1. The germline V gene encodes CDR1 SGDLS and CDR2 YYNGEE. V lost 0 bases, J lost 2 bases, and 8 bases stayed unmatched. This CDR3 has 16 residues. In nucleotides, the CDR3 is TGTGCCAGCAGCGTAGCCGGGACAGCTAGGCCCTACGAGCAGTACTTC. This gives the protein CASSVAGTARPYEQYF.

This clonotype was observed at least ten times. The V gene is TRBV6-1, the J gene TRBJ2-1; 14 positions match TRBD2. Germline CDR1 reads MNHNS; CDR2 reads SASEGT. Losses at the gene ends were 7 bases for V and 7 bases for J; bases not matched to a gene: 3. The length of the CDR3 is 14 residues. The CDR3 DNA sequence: TGTGCCAGCACAAGGACTAGCGGGAGGAATGAGCAGTTCTTC. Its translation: CASTRTSGRNEQFF.

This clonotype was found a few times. In DNA form, the CDR3 reads TGTGCCACCAGCAGAGACTCCGGGACAGGAAACACTGAAGCTTTCTTT. Residues: CATSRDSGTGNTEAFF. V usage is TRBV15 and J usage is TRBJ1-1; 8 nucleotides match TRBD1. The CDR3 sequence is 16 residues long. The V segment lost 0 bases and the J segment 2 bases; nucleotides outside the gene matches: 5. Germline V gives CDR1 LNHNV, CDR2 YYDKDF (reference sequence).

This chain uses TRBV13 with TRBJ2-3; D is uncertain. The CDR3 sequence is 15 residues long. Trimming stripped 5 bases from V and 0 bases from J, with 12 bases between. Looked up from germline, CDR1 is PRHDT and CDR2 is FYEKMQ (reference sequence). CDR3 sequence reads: CASSLPLTSTDTQYF. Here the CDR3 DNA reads TGTGCCAGCAGCCTCCCTCTGACTAGCACAGATACGCAGTATTTT.

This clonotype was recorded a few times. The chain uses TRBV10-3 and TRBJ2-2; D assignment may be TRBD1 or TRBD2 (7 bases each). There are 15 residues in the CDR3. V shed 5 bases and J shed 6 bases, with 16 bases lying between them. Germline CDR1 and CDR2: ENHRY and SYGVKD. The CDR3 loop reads CAISTTSRGAGELFF. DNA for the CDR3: TGTGCCATCAGTACGACTAGCAGGGGGGCCGGGGAGCTGTTTTTT.